Below, 8 T cell receptor beta chains from the same sample are listed, as sequenced in a study of early T cells in non-severe SARS-CoV-2 infection. Each CDR3 protein gets one entry after TCRdb re-called the 5' RACE reads with MiXCR. The sample consists of 53,000 or so distinct CDR3 sequences, around 12% of them appearing once. Specimen: whole blood, collected at baseline. The receptors stem from an adult who was a healthcare worker with PCR-confirmed SARS-CoV-2 infection or an uninfected control (not recorded which).

This chain uses TRBV14 with TRBJ1-2; D remains unclear. The germline V and J ends were trimmed by 0 bases and 7 bases, with 3 bases remaining between them. The germline V gene encodes CDR1 SGHDN and CDR2 FVKESK. CDR3 size: 11 residues. The CDR3 nucleotides are TGTGCCAGCAGCCAAGACAGTGGCTACACCTTC. Its protein is CASSQDSGYTF.

The chain combines TRBV10-2 with TRBJ2-1; D uncertain. Deletions cut 0 bases from V and 9 bases from J, with 12 bases between. CDR3 length: 14 amino acids. In germline, CDR1 is WSHSY, CDR2 SAAADI. The DNA of the CDR3 is TGCGCCAGCAGTGAGTCAGTACTATCCGGTGAGCAGTTCTTC. Amino acids: CASSESVLSGEQFF.

This clonotype was counted at least ten times. The genes are TRBV7-9 and TRBJ1-5; TRBD1 is a possible D gene (6 bases). Per the germline V gene, CDR1 is SEHNR and CDR2 is FQNEAQ (reference sequence). The CDR3 totals 13 residues. The ends were cut back, 8 bases at V and 6 bases at J, with 14 bases in the middle. The CDR3: CASGRGGSQPQHF. DNA of the CDR3: TGTGCCAGCGGCCGGGGGGGCTCTCAGCCCCAGCATTTT. Full variable domain (outside the CDR3, taken from reference TRBV7-9 and TRBJ1-5): DTGVSQNPRHKITKRGQNVTFRCDPISEHNRLYWYRQTLGQGPEFLTYFQNEAQLEKSRLLSDRFSAERPKGSFSTLEIQRTEQGDSAMYLCASGRGGSQPQHFGDGTRLSIL.

This clonotype was seen at least ten times. This chain uses TRBV2 with TRBJ1-1; D call uncertain. Trimming shortened V by 3 bases and J by 2 bases, and 13 bases separated the two germline ends. Looked up from germline, CDR1 is SNHLY and CDR2 is FYNNEI. The CDR3 covers 15 residues. DNA of the CDR3: TGTGCCAGCAGTGATTGGACCGGGGTAAACACTGAAGCTTTCTTT. As protein: CASSDWTGVNTEAFF.

This clonotype was found a few times. The J gene is TRBJ2-7, the V gene TRBV6-5; the D gene is possibly TRBD1 (5 bases). The germline gives CDR1 MNHEY, CDR2 SVGAGI. The CDR3 has 15 residues. V was cut by 2 bases and J by 2 bases, with 13 bases left in between. CDR3 amino acids: CASSYRLRAAYEQYF. The CDR3 DNA follows: TGTGCCAGCAGTTACCGGCTCAGGGCAGCCTACGAGCAGTACTTC.

V is TRBV3-1 and J is TRBJ2-3; possibly TRBD2 for D (6 bases). The V end lost 0 bases, the J end lost 0 bases, and 13 bases lay between the germline ends. Germline CDR1 LGHDT, CDR2 YNNKEL (reference sequence). This CDR3 spans 17 amino acids. The CDR3 DNA is TGTGCCAGCAGCCAAGAAGGGCGGGGCCTTAGCACAGATACGCAGTATTTT. Its protein product is CASSQEGRGLSTDTQYF.

This chain links TRBV7-9 with TRBJ2-7, with D unclear. The CDR3 covers 13 residues. Trimming shortened V by 5 bases and J by 4 bases, and 12 bases separated the two germline ends. Germline V gene sequence: CDR1 SEHNR, CDR2 FQNEAQ (reference sequence). CDR3 DNA sequence: TGTGCCAGCAGCCCACGGACGGAATACGAGCAGTACTTC. Translation: CASSPRTEYEQYF.

This clonotype was picked up many times. The chain couples TRBV25-1 to TRBJ1-3; D remains unclear. V lost 2 bases and J 1 base, leaving 6 bases between the germline ends. From germline, CDR1 is MGHDK and CDR2 SYGVNS. This CDR3 contains 14 residues. CDR3 in amino acids: CASSETASGNTIYF. Here the CDR3 DNA reads TGTGCCAGCAGTGAAACGGCGTCTGGAAACACCATATATTTT.